What follows describes a single T cell receptor beta chain. This clonotype was picked up many times. No cognate antigen has been identified for it. Base qualities are not recorded, but no much larger clone differs from it by a single base. The germline V gene sets CDR1 to MNHEY and CDR2 to SVGAGI. The junction carries 13 bases between V and J, which are trimmed by 7 bases and 6 bases respectively. Including cysteine and phenylalanine, the CDR3 has 13 amino acids. The read is trimmed to its CDR3 DNA, 39 bases read in frame from base 1. The library was built by means of 5' RACE. Sequencing was performed on a NextSeq 500. In the TCR library protocol, a unique molecular identifier was attached to each TCR cDNA molecule so that PCR and sequencing errors could be corrected. Under the source paper's analysis protocol: TCR identification, UMI-based error correction and CDR3 extraction were all carried out with Decombinator tools. Expanded TCRs were defined as those above a frequency of 2 per 1,000, corresponding to the top 1% of the tumor frequency distribution. Each repertoire was subsampled 100 times to 5,000 TCRs, after which Renyi diversity was computed with the R vegan package. CDR3 similarity networks were built from amino acid triplet string-kernel similarity, connecting CDR3s with pairwise similarity above 0.82. Using fastp trimming at Q25 and MiXCR clonotype assembly, TCRdb reanalyzed the public sequencing data and kept in-frame beta chains. Entries are consolidated by CDR3 protein sequence, retaining the most common genes and DNA. The V and J calls were determined by TCRdb, not by the authors. The sample profile shows about 70,000 distinct CDR3 sequences; roughly 9% of them were found once. The ten biggest clones cover about 2% of the sample.

The sample's time point label, in plain terms: blood at routine non-recurrence follow-up after resection. For TCR sequencing, whole RNA was extracted from tumor and nontumor lung tissue, or from cryopreserved PBMC samples, and no cell sorting was done. Only patients with enough RNA available from two or more tumor regions were chosen for TCR sequencing. The data originate from a study of spatial heterogeneity in lung cancer (dated by TCRdb to the late 2010s). The study in broad terms: The donors were more than 65 patients from the lung TRACERx cohort who had early-stage, untreated non-small cell lung cancer. In the raw uncorrected reads, each unique combination of TCR and UMI appeared more than ten times on average. The study quantitatively compared TCR alpha and beta repertoires across multiple tumor regions, matched nontumor lung and blood in non-small cell lung cancer. Nonsynonymous mutation counts, determined by whole-exome sequencing of tumor tissue, were related to TCR repertoire features. Follow-up PBMC samples were sequenced whenever available, with a median time to follow-up of 2 to 3 years after resection. At surgery, both alpha and beta chains were TCR-sequenced in 220 tumor regions, about 64 matched nontumor lung samples and 50 to 60 PBMC samples. Beta-chain transcripts were consistently detected in greater numbers than alpha-chain transcripts, which likely reflects a higher abundance of beta-chain transcripts.

Overall study outcomes, separate from this receptor: Additional single-cell paired TCR alpha and beta sequencing was considered necessary to confirm, at a functional level, the hypothesis that regional TCRs recognize regional mutations. Only 14 patients were included in comparisons of baseline and follow-up blood repertoires. Ubiquitous expanded tumor TCRs were found in blood more often at tumor resection than at routine follow-up.

This specimen was PBMCs, taken at follow-up. Recombination joined TRBV6-5 with TRBJ1-3; the D segment could be TRBD1, given 6 matching bases. This receptor was taken from a female donor with early-stage non-small cell lung cancer. The DNA sequence is TGTGCCAGCAAGACAGGAGGGGAAAACACCATATATTTT. Its translation is CASKTGGENTIYF.